Shown below are 27 T cell receptor beta chains from a single sample sequenced in a study of shared clonotypes between healthy human individuals. Profiled with immunoSEQ multiplex PCR; TCRdb holds only in-frame clones, not every one. The table has about 490,000 clones, 76% seen once. What was sequenced was PBMCs. The receptor source for this set is a woman aged 40-49 years in good health. Some clones in this sample may be carry-over from other donors' samples.

The chain uses TRBV29-1 and TRBJ2-2; TRBD2 agrees at 8 bases. V trimming: 6 bases; J trimming: 2 bases; junction bases outside the gene matches: 5. The CDR3 extends over 14 amino acids. Germline V gene lookup returns CDR1 SQVTM and CDR2 ANQGSEA. CDR3 sequence reads: CSVRAGGNTGELFF. CDR3 bases: TGCAGCGTGCGGGCGGGAGGAAACACCGGGGAGCTGTTTTTT.

The chain links TRBV5-6 to TRBJ2-1; D may be TRBD2 (5 bases). In germline, CDR1 is SGHDT, CDR2 YYEEEE. The CDR3 loop spans 16 amino acids. The germline V and J ends were trimmed by 4 bases and 0 bases, with 14 bases remaining between them. The CDR3 coding sequence is TGTGCCAGCAGCCCCAGGAGGACTCCCTCCTACAATGAGCAGTTCTTC. Translated, it gives CASSPRRTPSYNEQFF.

The chain has TRBV7-2 and TRBJ2-7; 7 nucleotides agree with TRBD2. From germline, CDR1 is SGHTA and CDR2 FQGNSA. The CDR3 is made up of 15 amino acids. Trimming at V came to 6 bases and at J to 5 bases, leaving 13 bases not matched to a gene. CDR3 nucleotide sequence: TGTGCCAGCAGTTCCACGCGACTAGCTGTGCACGAGCAGTACTTC. It specifies CASSSTRLAVHEQYF.

This chain connects TRBV6-5 to TRBJ2-5, with a possible D match to TRBD1 (6 bases). Germline V gives CDR1 MNHEY, CDR2 SVGAGI. V was cut by 1 base and J by 5 bases, with 17 bases left in between. This CDR3 region has 16 residues. The CDR3 spells CASSYYRAPTRETQYF. The CDR3 DNA reads as TGTGCCAGCAGTTACTACAGGGCTCCAACCAGGGAGACCCAGTACTTC.

CDR3 protein: CASSVDVGGEETQYF. CDR3 nucleotide sequence: TGTGCCAGCAGCGTAGATGTGGGGGGGGAAGAGACCCAGTACTTC. V is TRBV9 and J is TRBJ2-5, with TRBD2 matching 7 bases. With 0 bases clipped from V and 3 bases from J, the junction kept 5 bases outside the gene matches. Germline V CDR1 and CDR2: SGDLS, YYNGEE. CDR3 length: 15 amino acids. Full variable domain (rest looked up from reference TRBV9 and TRBJ2-5): DSGVTQTPKHLITATGQRVTLRCSPRSGDLSVYWYQQSLDQGLQFLIQYYNGEERAKGNILERFSAQQFPDLHSELNLSSLELGDSALYFCASSVDVGGEETQYFGPGTRLLVL.

This clone was seen once. V usage is TRBV7-9 and J usage is TRBJ1-2; D might be TRBD1 (6 bases). The CDR3 covers 15 residues. Germline CDR1 reads SEHNR; CDR2 reads FQNEAQ (reference sequence). Deletions cut 4 bases from V and 4 bases from J, with 16 bases between. CDR3 nucleotides: TGTGCCAGCAGCTGGCCGGGAAGGGGGATCTATGGCTACACCTTC. It translates to CASSWPGRGIYGYTF.

The rearrangement joins TRBV6-1 to TRBJ1-4; the match to TRBD1 covers 7 bases. After removal of 2 bases from V and 6 bases from J, the junction contained 12 bases not matched to a gene. Germline CDR1 reads MNHNS; CDR2 reads SASEGT. The CDR3 extends over 17 amino acids. CDR3 bases: TGTGCCAGCAGTGAAATTTATGGGGGCAGGGGGGATGAAAAACTGTTTTTT. This sequence encodes CASSEIYGGRGDEKLFF.

This clone was observed a single time. J is TRBJ2-1 and V is TRBV10-2, with TRBD2 identical over 14 bases. The V gene end was trimmed by 8 bases and the J gene end by 7 bases; junction bases not matched to a gene: 4. Germline V CDR1 and CDR2: WSHSY, SAAADI. The CDR3 consists of 14 residues. The CDR3 sequence is CASGGLAGVNEQFF. The CDR3 region has the DNA TGCGCCAGCGGGGGACTAGCGGGAGTTAATGAGCAGTTCTTC.

The chain combines TRBV6-1 with TRBJ2-1; 8 bases fit TRBD1. This CDR3 is built from 15 residues. Germline assignment: CDR1 MNHNS and CDR2 SASEGT. Trimming at V came to 2 bases and at J to 1 base, leaving 1 base not matched to a gene. Written as DNA, the CDR3 is TGTGCCAGCAGTGAATACAGGGGGTCCTACAATGAGCAGTTCTTC. Its translation is CASSEYRGSYNEQFF.

This chain joins TRBV4-1 and TRBJ2-1, with 12 bases fitting TRBD2. The V gene end was trimmed by 6 bases and the J gene end by 5 bases; junction bases not matched to a gene: 5. This CDR3 is built from 15 residues. The germline CDR1 and CDR2 sequences are MGHRA and YSYEKL. In nucleotides, the CDR3 is TGCGCCAGCAGGGCTAGCGGGAGGGGAAACAATGAGCAGTTCTTC. It translates to CASRASGRGNNEQFF.

The chain recombines TRBV5-1 with TRBJ1-4; unclear D gene. Trimming shortened V by 4 bases and J by 1 base, and 5 bases separated the two germline ends. The CDR3 consists of 13 residues. Germline CDR1 SGHRS, CDR2 YFSETQ. The CDR3 loop is CASSDETNEKLFF. CDR3 coding DNA: TGCGCCAGCAGCGACGAAACTAATGAAAAACTGTTTTTT.

The rearrangement uses TRBV7-8 and TRBJ1-5; no reliable D call. The CDR3 runs 16 residues. Trimming shortened V by 0 bases and J by 2 bases, and 11 bases separated the two germline ends. Germline V gene sequence: CDR1 SGHVS, CDR2 FQNEAQ. The CDR3 reads CASSLAGSSGNQPQHF. The CDR3 bases are TGTGCCAGCAGCTTAGCTGGGTCTTCGGGCAATCAGCCCCAGCATTTT.

A note on this clone: With only one base between it and a far larger clone, this is likely a read error. Other nucleotide sequences from this sample produce the same CDR3. This chain connects TRBV30 to TRBJ2-6, with D possibly TRBD1 on 5 matching bases. CDR1 and CDR2 from the germline V gene are GTSNPN and SVGIG (reference sequence). The CDR3 sequence is 13 residues long. In nucleotides, the CDR3 is TGTGCCTGGAGTTTTGGTGGGGCCAACGTCTTGACTTTC. This translates into CAWSFGGANVLTF.

The gene calls are TRBV10-3 and TRBJ2-7; either TRBD1 or TRBD2 may fit D (8 bases each). This CDR3 comprises 16 residues. The germline V and J ends were trimmed by 6 bases and 12 bases, with 30 bases remaining between them. Germline V gene data show CDR1 as ENHRY and CDR2 as SYGVKD. In nucleotides, the CDR3 is TGTGCCATCAGCATACAGGGGGAGGGAGCGGGGGCTCCCCCGTACTTC. This sequence encodes CAISIQGEGAGAPPYF.

The genes are TRBV4-2 and TRBJ1-2; TRBD1 matches 11 bases. J was trimmed by 5 bases and V by 0 bases; bases with no gene match: 5. The CDR3 contains 16 residues. CDR1 and CDR2 from the germline V gene are LGHNA and YNFKEQ. The DNA of the CDR3 is TGTGCCAGCAGCCAAGATGGGACAGGGGGTACGTATGGCTACACCTTC. Translated: CASSQDGTGGTYGYTF.

V gene TRBV5-1 combines with J gene TRBJ2-5; D is uncertain. V was clipped by 1 base and J by 1 base, with 11 bases between them. CDR1 is SGHRS and CDR2 is YFSETQ in the germline V gene. This CDR3 is built from 15 residues. This CDR3 is CASSLLRNSQETQYF. The CDR3 DNA follows: TGCGCCAGCAGCTTGTTGAGGAACTCCCAAGAGACCCAGTACTTC.

The chain recombines TRBV10-3 with TRBJ2-7; 8 bases align to TRBD1. There are 15 residues in the CDR3. The J segment lost 3 bases and the V segment lost 2 bases, leaving 6 bases of the junction unmatched. Per germline, CDR1 ENHRY and CDR2 SYGVKD. This CDR3 is CAISEEPTGVYEQYF. The CDR3 bases are TGTGCCATCAGTGAGGAGCCGACAGGGGTCTACGAGCAGTACTTC.

This chain joins TRBV5-1 and TRBJ2-5; 7 nucleotides agree with TRBD2. From germline, CDR1 is SGHRS and CDR2 YFSETQ. The CDR3 has 17 amino acids. The V segment lost 1 base and the J segment 5 bases; nucleotides outside the gene matches: 14. The CDR3: CASSLPREAWGVETQYF. The CDR3 bases are TGCGCCAGCAGCTTGCCTCGGGAGGCCTGGGGGGTGGAGACCCAGTACTTC.

This clone appeared a few times. This chain links TRBV14 with TRBJ1-2; a weak D match, TRBD1 (5 bases). CDR3 size: 13 residues. V was shortened by 4 bases and J by 2 bases, with 8 bases between the two germline ends. Germline V gene sequence: CDR1 SGHDN, CDR2 FVKESK. CDR3 sequence: CASSLYRNYGYTF. The CDR3, as DNA: TGTGCCAGCAGCCTGTACAGGAACTATGGCTACACCTTC.

This clone was detected only a few times. V gene TRBV29-1 combines with J gene TRBJ2-3; TRBD2 agrees at 7 bases. The CDR3 contains 15 residues. After removal of 1 base from V and 2 bases from J, the junction contained 6 bases not matched to a gene. Germline CDR1 SQVTM, CDR2 ANQGSEA. CDR3 sequence reads: CSVEGDGTNTDTQYF. The CDR3 DNA sequence: TGCAGCGTTGAAGGGGATGGGACTAACACAGATACGCAGTATTTT.

The V call is TRBV15, the J call TRBJ2-2, with a possible D match to TRBD2 (5 bases). This CDR3 is built from 16 residues. In germline, CDR1 is LNHNV, CDR2 YYDKDF (reference sequence). Deletions cut 0 bases from V and 0 bases from J, with 8 bases between. The chain's CDR3 is CATSRERAPNTGELFF. CDR3 DNA: TGTGCCACCAGCAGAGAGCGGGCCCCGAACACCGGGGAGCTGTTTTTT.

CDR3 sequence: CASSLDVTYNEQFF. The CDR3 region has the DNA TGTGCCAGCAGCTTAGATGTGACTTACAATGAGCAGTTCTTC. The chain uses TRBV7-9 and TRBJ2-1; D is uncertain. The CDR3 sequence is 14 residues long. V shed 1 base and J shed 4 bases, with 8 bases lying between them. Per germline, CDR1 SEHNR and CDR2 FQNEAQ (reference sequence).

This clone has a single count. The J gene is TRBJ2-1, the V gene TRBV28; 7 bases align to TRBD2. With V trimmed by 3 bases and J by 11 bases, 10 bases remained unmatched. The CDR3 consists of 14 residues. Germline V gene data show CDR1 as MDHEN and CDR2 as SYDVKM. The DNA for the CDR3 is TGTGCCAGCAGTTTCAGCGGGGAGGGCCGTAAGCAGTTCTTC. Residues: CASSFSGEGRKQFF.

In the case of this clone: A much larger clonotype is one base distant, so this may be a read error. This chain uses TRBV30 with TRBJ2-7; D gene uncertain. The V end lost 1 base, the J end lost 2 bases, and 15 bases lay between the germline ends. CDR1 and CDR2 from the germline V gene are GTSNPN and SVGIG (reference sequence). This CDR3 comprises 15 residues. The CDR3 loop reads CAWSAQAYPAYEQYF. CDR3 nucleotides: TGTGCCTGGAGTGCACAAGCGTACCCAGCCTACGAGCAGTACTTC.

This clone was found once. CDR3 nucleotide sequence: TGCAGCGTTGAAGAGAGGGGGCACGGGGAAAAACTGTTTTTT. Protein product: CSVEERGHGEKLFF. The J gene is TRBJ1-4, the V gene TRBV29-1; 7 bases are shared with TRBD1. Germline V gives CDR1 SQVTM, CDR2 ANQGSEA. Trimming cost V 0 bases and J 8 bases; bases outside gene matches: 6. The CDR3 is 14 amino acids.

The rearrangement joins TRBV25-1 to TRBJ1-1; D not certain. V was shortened by 4 bases and J by 7 bases, with 7 bases between the two germline ends. This CDR3 is built from 11 residues. Per the germline V gene, CDR1 is MGHDK and CDR2 is SYGVNS. Here the CDR3 reads CASSGGNEAFF. In nucleotides, the CDR3 is TGTGCCAGCAGTGGAGGGAATGAAGCTTTCTTT.

This chain connects TRBV7-9 to TRBJ1-1, with D perhaps TRBD1 (5 bases). This CDR3 is 13 amino acids long. Trimming pared 0 bases from V and 7 bases from J, leaving 9 bases between. CDR1 and CDR2 from the germline V gene are SEHNR and FQNEAQ (reference sequence). CDR3 sequence (DNA): TGTGCCAGCAGCTTAGCGCGGCAGGGTGAAGCTTTCTTT. As protein: CASSLARQGEAFF.